This note documents a single TCR beta chain sequence. The antigen is not known. Germline CDR1 and CDR2: SNHLY and FYNNEI. V gave up 7 bases and J gave up 2 bases, with 14 bases separating them. This CDR3 has 14 residues. The data stem from a study of early T cells in non-severe SARS-CoV-2 infection. TCRdb processed the 5' RACE reads anew with MiXCR; each CDR3 protein has one entry. The sample lists 40,000 to 45,000 distinct CDR3 sequences; roughly 4.7% were seen once. General study results and limits: CD4 and private specificities were missed by VDJdb matching, which favored anti-spike CD8 responses.

The sequenced sample was whole blood. The chain joins TRBV2 to TRBJ1-1, with a weak D call TRBD1 (6 bases). The origin of this receptor is an adult who was a healthcare worker with PCR-confirmed SARS-CoV-2 infection or an uninfected control (not recorded which). The CDR3 sequence is CASTSTGPNTEAFF. The CDR3 region has the DNA TGTGCCAGCACCTCGACAGGCCCTAACACTGAAGCTTTCTTT.